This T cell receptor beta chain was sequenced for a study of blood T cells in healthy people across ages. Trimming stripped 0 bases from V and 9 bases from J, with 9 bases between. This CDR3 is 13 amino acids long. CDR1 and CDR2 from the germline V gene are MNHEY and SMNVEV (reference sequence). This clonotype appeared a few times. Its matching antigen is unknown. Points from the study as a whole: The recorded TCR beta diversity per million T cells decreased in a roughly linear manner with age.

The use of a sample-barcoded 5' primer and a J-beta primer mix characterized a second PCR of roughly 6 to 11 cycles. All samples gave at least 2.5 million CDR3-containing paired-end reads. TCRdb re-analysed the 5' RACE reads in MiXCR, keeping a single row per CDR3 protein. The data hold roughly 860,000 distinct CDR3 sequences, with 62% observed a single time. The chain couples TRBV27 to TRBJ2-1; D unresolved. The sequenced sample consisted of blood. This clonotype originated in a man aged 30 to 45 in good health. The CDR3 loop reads CASSLSPLIEQFF. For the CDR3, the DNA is TGTGCCAGCAGTTTATCCCCCCTGATTGAGCAGTTCTTC.